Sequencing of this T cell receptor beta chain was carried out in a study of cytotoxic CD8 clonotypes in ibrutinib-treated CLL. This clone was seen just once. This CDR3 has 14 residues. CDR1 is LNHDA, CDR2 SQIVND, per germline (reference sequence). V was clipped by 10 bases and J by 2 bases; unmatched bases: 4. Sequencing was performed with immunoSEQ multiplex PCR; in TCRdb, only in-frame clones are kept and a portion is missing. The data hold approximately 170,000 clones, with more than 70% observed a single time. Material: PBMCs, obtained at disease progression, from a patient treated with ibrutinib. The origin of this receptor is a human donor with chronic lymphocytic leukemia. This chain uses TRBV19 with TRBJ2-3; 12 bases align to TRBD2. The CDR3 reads CATRLAGDTDTQYF. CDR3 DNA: TGTGCCACCCGACTAGCGGGGGACACAGATACGCAGTATTTT.